The clone carrying this T cell receptor beta chain was counted ten times or more. Germline V CDR1 and CDR2: SQVTM, ANQGSEA. There are 13 residues in the CDR3. The V end lost 6 bases, the J end lost 0 bases, and 11 bases lay between the germline ends. The data stem from a study of identical twins. From the 5' RACE reads, TCRdb called clonotypes with MiXCR, one entry per CDR3 protein. This table has about 260,000 distinct CDR3 sequences, 5.5% to 7% appearing once. These records were also assigned to another study, of yellow fever vaccine responses in identical twins.

This clonotype originated in a woman aged 18-35 years in good health. Sequenced material: memory (CD45RO+) T cells sorted from blood. This chain uses TRBV29-1 with TRBJ1-2; TRBD1 might be the D (5 bases). CDR3 nucleotides: TGCAGCGTCGAAACAGGAGCTAACTATGGCTACACCTTC. As protein: CSVETGANYGYTF.